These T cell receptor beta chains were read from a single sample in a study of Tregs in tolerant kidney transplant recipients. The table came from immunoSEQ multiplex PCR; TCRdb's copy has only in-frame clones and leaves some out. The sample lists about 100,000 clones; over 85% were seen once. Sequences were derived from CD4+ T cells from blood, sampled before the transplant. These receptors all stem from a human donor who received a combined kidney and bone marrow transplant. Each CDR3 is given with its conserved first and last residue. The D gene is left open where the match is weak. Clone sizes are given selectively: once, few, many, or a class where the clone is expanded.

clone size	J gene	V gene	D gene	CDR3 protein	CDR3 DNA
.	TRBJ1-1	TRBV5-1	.	CASYYRENTEAFF	TGCGCCAGCTATTACAGGGAGAACACTGAAGCTTTCTTT
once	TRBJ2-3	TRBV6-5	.	CATRRAGARTDTQYF	TGTGCCACCCGGCGTGCGGGGGCTCGCACAGATACGCAGTATTTT
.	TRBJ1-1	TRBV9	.	CASSVVGKGHQNTEAFF	TGTGCCAGCAGCGTAGTAGGGAAGGGACACCAGAACACTGAAGCTTTCTTT
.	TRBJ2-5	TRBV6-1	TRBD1	CASSGDRLGGSHF	TGTGCCAGCAGTGGGGACAGGCTAGGGGGTAGTCACTTC
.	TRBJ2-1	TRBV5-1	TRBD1	CASSLDQGAHNEQFF	TGCGCCAGCAGCTTGGATCAGGGGGCCCACAATGAGCAGTTCTTC
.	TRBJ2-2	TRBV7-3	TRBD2	CASSSPAGGVGELFF	TGTGCCAGCAGCTCGCCAGCGGGGGGGGTCGGGGAGCTGTTTTTT
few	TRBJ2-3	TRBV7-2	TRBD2	CASSLAGSGTGDTQYF	TGTGCCAGCAGCTTAGCTGGTAGCGGGACTGGGGATACGCAGTATTTT
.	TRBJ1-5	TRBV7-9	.	CASSRESNQPQHF	TGTGCCAGCAGCCGGGAGTCAAATCAGCCCCAGCATTTT
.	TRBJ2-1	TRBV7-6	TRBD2	CASSLTRLAPRGEQFF	TGTGCCAGCAGCTTAACCAGACTAGCCCCGCGGGGTGAGCAGTTCTTC
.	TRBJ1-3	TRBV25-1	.	CASSFGELSSGNTIYF	TGTGCCAGCAGTTTCGGAGAACTAAGCTCTGGAAACACCATATATTTT
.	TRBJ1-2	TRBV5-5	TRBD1	CASSLVGGSGYGYTF	TGTGCCAGCAGCTTGGTAGGGGGCTCTGGGTATGGCTACACCTTC
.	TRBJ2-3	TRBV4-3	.	CASSQLAGINTDTQYF	TGCGCCAGCAGCCAATTGGCCGGGATCAACACAGATACGCAGTATTTT
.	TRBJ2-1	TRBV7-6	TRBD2	CASSFLLAGRYNEQFF	TGTGCCAGCAGCTTTTTGCTAGCGGGTCGATACAATGAGCAGTTCTTC
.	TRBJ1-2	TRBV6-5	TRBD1	CASMRQGADGYTF	TGTGCCAGCATGAGACAGGGGGCGGATGGCTACACCTTC
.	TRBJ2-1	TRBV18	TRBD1	CASSRAQGASSGNEQFF	TGTGCCAGCTCACGAGCACAGGGGGCTAGCTCGGGCAATGAGCAGTTCTTC
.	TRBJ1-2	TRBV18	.	CASSSGVPRFPNYGYTF	TGTGCCAGCTCATCAGGGGTCCCCCGATTTCCTAACTATGGCTACACCTTC